This entry lists 26 T cell receptor beta chains sequenced from one sample in a study of blood T cell repertoires in COVID-19. Sequencing was performed with immunoSEQ multiplex PCR; in TCRdb, only in-frame clones are kept and a portion is missing. This sample yields tens of thousands of clones, of which roughly 82% are seen a single time; 8.2% belongs to the top ten. The sample comprised peripheral blood. These receptors came from a woman of 80 years or more with acute or convalescent COVID-19.

The chain couples TRBV28 to TRBJ2-7, with TRBD1 matching 9 bases. CDR1 MDHEN and CDR2 SYDVKM come from the germline V gene. V lost 6 bases to trimming and J lost 7 bases; unmatched junction nucleotides: 13. The CDR3 is 15 amino acids. The CDR3 coding sequence is TGTGCCAGCAGGGACGCCGGGACAGGGAGGAGGGAGCAGTACTTC. Translated, it gives CASRDAGTGRREQYF.

J is TRBJ2-1 and V is TRBV27; 8 bases are a match to TRBD2. Losses at the gene ends were 0 bases for V and 4 bases for J; bases not matched to a gene: 5. The germline V gene encodes CDR1 MNHEY and CDR2 SMNVEV (reference sequence). There are 16 residues in the CDR3. The CDR3 here is CASSLSDSGVYNEQFF. As DNA, the CDR3 is TGTGCCAGCAGTTTATCGGATAGCGGGGTATACAATGAGCAGTTCTTC.

The CDR3 DNA is TGTGCCAGCAGCGAGTATAATTCACCCCTCCACTTT. Protein sequence: CASSEYNSPLHF. V is TRBV6-5 and J is TRBJ1-6; no definite D call. Trimming removed 6 bases at V and 4 bases at J, with 4 bases between. Germline V gene lookup returns CDR1 MNHEY and CDR2 SVGAGI. This CDR3 is built from 12 residues.

The chain carries TRBV5-4 and TRBJ2-3, with 11 bases matching TRBD2. Germline-derived CDR1 and CDR2 are SGHNT and YYREEE (reference sequence). Trimming took 2 bases from V and 6 from J; bases not matched to a gene: 5. The CDR3 consists of 15 residues. CDR3 DNA sequence: TGTGCCAGCAGCTTTCTAGCGGGGGGCCGCGATACGCAGTATTTT. Its protein product is CASSFLAGGRDTQYF.

This clone was found many times. The chain carries TRBV28 and TRBJ2-2; 8 nucleotides align to TRBD2. This CDR3 comprises 18 residues. With V trimmed by 4 bases and J by 1 base, 11 bases remained unmatched. From germline, CDR1 is MDHEN and CDR2 SYDVKM. The DNA for the CDR3 is TGTGCCAGCAGTTCCCCTATTGGCGGGACTAGGAACACCGGGGAGCTGTTTTTT. This sequence encodes CASSSPIGGTRNTGELFF.

The J gene is TRBJ2-1, the V gene TRBV7-6; no firm D call. The CDR3 totals 13 residues. The germline CDR1 and CDR2 sequences are SGHVS and FNYEAQ. V lost 4 bases to trimming and J lost 8 bases, with 12 bases between them. In DNA, the CDR3 is TGTGCCAGCAGCTCCCCAGTCCACGATGAGCAGTTCTTC. Amino acid sequence: CASSSPVHDEQFF.

The rearrangement links TRBV10-3 to TRBJ1-4; TRBD1 agrees at 8 bases. Looked up from germline, CDR1 is ENHRY and CDR2 is SYGVKD. This CDR3 region has 15 residues. Trimming took 6 bases from V and 3 from J; bases not matched to a gene: 6. CDR3: CAISPGQGPNEKLFF. The CDR3 nucleotides read TGTGCCATCAGCCCAGGACAGGGCCCTAATGAAAAACTGTTTTTT.

A few counts support this clone. The gene calls are TRBV11-2 and TRBJ2-2; 8 bases fit TRBD1. Germline CDR1 and CDR2: SGHAT and FQNNGV. J lost 3 bases, V lost 1 base, and 4 bases had no gene match. The CDR3 totals 16 residues. The CDR3: CASSLVRDRYTGELFF. The CDR3 DNA is TGTGCCAGCAGCTTAGTCAGGGACAGGTACACCGGGGAGCTGTTTTTT.

This sequence joins TRBV28 and TRBJ2-5; D is perhaps TRBD1 (5 bases). The CDR3 loop spans 14 amino acids. V was trimmed by 5 bases and J by 1 base, leaving 11 bases between them. Germline CDR1 and CDR2: MDHEN and SYDVKM. The CDR3 DNA reads as TGTGCCAGCAGTACCAGACAGAGCCAAGAGACCCAGTACTTC. This encodes CASSTRQSQETQYF.

The chain links TRBV6-1 to TRBJ2-6; 10 nucleotides match TRBD1. With 4 bases clipped from V and 0 bases from J, the junction kept 0 bases outside the gene matches. CDR1 is MNHNS, CDR2 SASEGT, per germline. The CDR3 extends over 16 amino acids. DNA for the CDR3: TGTGCCAGCAGTGGGACAGGGGGCTCTGGGGCCAACGTCCTGACTTTC. The encoded protein is CASSGTGGSGANVLTF.

The chain uses TRBV2 and TRBJ2-2; 11 bases line up with TRBD2. Germline CDR1 and CDR2: SNHLY and FYNNEI. The junction had 4 bases not matched to a gene; V was cut back by 6 bases and J by 7 bases. This CDR3 region has 14 residues. The CDR3 reads CASRGLAGGGELFF. In DNA form, the CDR3 reads TGTGCCAGCAGGGGGCTAGCGGGGGGCGGGGAGCTGTTTTTT.

The chain uses TRBV30 and TRBJ2-6, with 10 positions matching TRBD1. The CDR3 contains 13 residues. V gave up 8 bases and J gave up 2 bases; unmatched junction bases: 0. Germline-derived CDR1 and CDR2 are GTSNPN and SVGIG (reference sequence). CDR3 in DNA: TGTGCCGGACAGGGGGCTGGGGCCAACGTCCTGACTTTC. It encodes CAGQGAGANVLTF. Variable domain in full (rest from reference TRBV30 and TRBJ2-6): SQTIHQWPATLVQPVGSPLSLECTVEGTSNPNLYWYRQAAGRGLQLLFYSVGIGQISSEVPQNLSASRPQDRQFILSSKKLLLSDSGFYLCAGQGAGANVLTFGAGSRLTVL.

This clone was counted only a few times. The V and J genes are TRBV15 and TRBJ2-2; 7 nucleotides agree with TRBD1. V lost 5 bases and J lost 4; bases outside the gene matches: 4. This CDR3 spans 14 amino acids. The germline V gene encodes CDR1 LNHNV and CDR2 YYDKDF (reference sequence). The CDR3: CATSGGQFTGELFF. CDR3 DNA: TGTGCCACCAGCGGGGGACAGTTCACCGGGGAGCTGTTTTTT. Using reference TRBV15 and TRBJ2-2 for the parts outside the CDR3, the full variable domain is DAMVIQNPRYQVTQFGKPVTLSCSQTLNHNVMYWYQQKSSQAPKLLFHYYDKDFNNEADTPDNFQSRRPNTSFCFLDIRSPGLGDTAMYLCATSGGQFTGELFFGEGSRLTVL.

CDR3 DNA: TGCGCCATCGAAGAGAGCCCGGGACAGCAGATTCTCTACGAGCAGTACTTC. Translating gives CAIEESPGQQILYEQYF. The V gene is TRBV23-1, the J gene TRBJ2-7; TRBD1 matches at 7 bases. TRBV23-1 is annotated as an ORF whose role is uncertain. The CDR3 spans 17 residues. J was trimmed by 3 bases and V by 10 bases; bases with no gene match: 21.

This rearrangement joins TRBV18 to TRBJ2-3; 7 bases match TRBD1. The ends lost 1 base at V and 2 bases at J; junction bases unmatched: 6. CDR3 length: 16 amino acids. CDR1 and CDR2 (germline): KGHSH, LQKENI. The CDR3 here is CASSPLGQTPTDTQYF. The CDR3 region has the DNA TGTGCCAGCTCACCACTGGGACAGACGCCCACAGATACGCAGTATTTT. Filled out from reference TRBV18 and TRBJ2-3, the complete variable domain reads NAGVMQNPRHLVRRRGQEARLRCSPMKGHSHVYWYRQLPEEGLKFMVYLQKENIIDESGMPKERFSAEFPKEGPSILRIQQVVRGDSAAYFCASSPLGQTPTDTQYFGPGTRLTVL.

This chain joins TRBV19 and TRBJ2-1, with 9 positions matching TRBD2. The CDR3 extends over 13 amino acids. The germline V gene encodes CDR1 LNHDA and CDR2 SQIVND (reference sequence). Trimming removed 4 bases from V and 7 bases from J; junction bases left unmatched: 2. The CDR3 protein is CASSRLAGNEQFF. The CDR3 DNA sequence: TGTGCCAGTAGTAGGCTAGCGGGAAATGAGCAGTTCTTC.

In regard to this clone: Other DNA sequences within the sample encode an identical CDR3. This sequence joins TRBV10-1 and TRBJ2-3; D is undetermined. Germline V gene sequence: CDR1 WNHNN, CDR2 SYGVQD (reference sequence). This CDR3 is 13 amino acids long. V was trimmed by 3 bases and J by 0 bases, leaving 4 bases between them. This CDR3 is CASSDPSTDTQYF. The DNA for the CDR3 is TGCGCCAGCAGTGACCCAAGCACAGATACGCAGTATTTT.

The V call is TRBV7-8, the J call TRBJ2-7, with a possible D match to TRBD1 (6 bases). Germline CDR1 SGHVS, CDR2 FQNEAQ. The CDR3 covers 16 residues. V was cut by 2 bases and J by 6 bases, with 20 bases left in between. Here the CDR3 DNA reads TGTGCCAGCAGCTTAAACCGATTCGGACAGCAGGGCGAGCAGTACTTC. Translation gives CASSLNRFGQQGEQYF.

The sample holds one count of this clone. The chain recombines TRBV7-8 with TRBJ2-2; 11 positions agree with TRBD2. Germline CDR1 SGHVS, CDR2 FQNEAQ. This CDR3 region has 17 residues. V gave up 2 bases and J gave up 4 bases; unmatched junction bases: 6. DNA of the CDR3: TGTGCCAGCAGCTTACAAAGACTAGCGGGATTCACCGGGGAGCTGTTTTTT. It encodes CASSLQRLAGFTGELFF.

V and J are TRBV10-3 and TRBJ2-2, with 11 bases aligning to TRBD2. The CDR3 is made up of 18 amino acids. The ends lost 1 base at V and 0 bases at J; junction bases unmatched: 4. Germline assignment: CDR1 ENHRY and CDR2 SYGVKD. The CDR3 region is CAISEWGSGGANTGELFF. The CDR3 DNA follows: TGTGCCATCAGTGAGTGGGGTAGCGGGGGGGCGAACACCGGGGAGCTGTTTTTT.

The J gene is TRBJ1-5, the V gene TRBV28; D remains unclear. This CDR3 region has 14 residues. The germline V and J ends were trimmed by 6 bases and 7 bases, with 16 bases remaining between them. The germline V gene has CDR1 MDHEN and CDR2 SYDVKM. In DNA form, the CDR3 reads TGTGCCAGCAGCTCCATAACGGCGGCCCAGCCCCAGCATTTT. Translation gives CASSSITAAQPQHF.

The chain combines TRBV5-6 with TRBJ1-6, with unresolved D. Germline-derived CDR1 and CDR2 are SGHDT and YYEEEE. The CDR3 length is 15 residues. V lost 4 bases and J lost 10, with 18 bases in between. Here the CDR3 reads CASSLFSNLRSPLHF. CDR3 bases: TGTGCCAGCAGCCTGTTCTCGAATCTCCGGTCACCCCTCCACTTT.

The chain employs TRBV20-1 and TRBJ1-2; weak D call: TRBD1 (5 bases). With 3 bases removed from V and 8 bases from J, the gap between germline ends came to 10 bases. Germline V gene lookup returns CDR1 DFQATT and CDR2 SNEGSKA (reference sequence). The CDR3 spans 11 residues. For the CDR3, the DNA is TGCAGTGCTAGGTACTCAGGGGGCTACACCTTC. This codes for CSARYSGGYTF.

This clone was counted once. The rearrangement joins TRBV29-1 to TRBJ1-2; TRBD1 is a possible D gene (5 bases). CDR1 and CDR2 (germline): SQVTM, ANQGSEA. The V and J ends lost 6 bases and 5 bases respectively, with 19 bases between them. The CDR3 has 14 amino acids. DNA of the CDR3: TGCAGCGTGGGGTCGCAGGGTTCAGGATATGGCTACACCTTC. Protein product: CSVGSQGSGYGYTF.

This clone was picked up many times. The CDR3 loop is CASSDPGGGSYGYTF. CDR3 in DNA: TGTGCCAGTAGTGACCCTGGAGGAGGGAGCTATGGCTACACCTTC. The chain joins TRBV19 to TRBJ1-2; no definite D call. Germline-derived CDR1 and CDR2 are LNHDA and SQIVND (reference sequence). Between the trimmed V and J ends, which lost 5 bases and 4 bases, there was a span of 17 bases. The CDR3 is made up of 15 amino acids.

The V gene is TRBV7-2, the J gene TRBJ1-2, with 8 bases fitting TRBD1. Germline lookup yields CDR1 SGHTA and CDR2 FQGNSA. The CDR3 spans 14 residues. V gave up 5 bases and J gave up 4 bases; unmatched junction bases: 6. The DNA for the CDR3 is TGTGCCAGCAGCCTGGACAGGGCCGCCTATGGCTACACCTTC. Translated, it gives CASSLDRAAYGYTF.